Listed below are T cell receptor beta chains from one sample, sequenced in a study of tumor-infiltrating lymphocytes in localized non-small cell lung cancer. Sequencing used immunoSEQ multiplex PCR; TCRdb keeps in-frame clones, though not all of them. The table shows 25,000 or so clones, with approximately 73% occurring only once. Sequenced input: lung tumor tissue. Receptors originate from a human donor with non-small cell lung cancer. Both conserved end residues are part of each CDR3. Each record gives: J gene, V gene, D gene, clone size, CDR3 DNA, CDR3 protein. A D gene is named only where the DNA matches it firmly. Clone size appears in some rows only: once, few, many, or a class for an expanded clone.

>TRBJ1-5|TRBV30|-|few
TGTGCCTGGAGTCTATCCAAGGATCAGCCCCAGCATTTT
CAWSLSKDQPQHF
>TRBJ2-2|TRBV14|TRBD1|-
TGTGCCAGCAGCGATATCCCGGGACAGGGGCCGTGGGGGGAGCTGTTTTTT
CASSDIPGQGPWGELFF
>TRBJ2-7|TRBV4-3|-|-
TGCGCCAGCAGCCAAGATTTCAGCGGATACTACGAGCAGTACTTC
CASSQDFSGYYEQYF
>TRBJ2-1|TRBV6-5|-|-
TGTGCCAGCAGTATAGGACAGTTCAATGAGCAGTTCTTC
CASSIGQFNEQFF
>TRBJ1-2|TRBV12-2|-|-
TGTGCAAGTCGCTTCCCGGCTGAGAATGGCTACACCTTC
CASRFPAENGYTF
>TRBJ1-1|TRBV19|TRBD1|-
TGTGCCAGTAGTCTCCGGACAGGGGAAGCTTTCTTT
CASSLRTGEAFF
>TRBJ2-3|TRBV10-2|-|once
TGCGCCAGCAGCCTAGGACACCTCACAGATACGCAGTATTTT
CASSLGHLTDTQYF
>TRBJ2-1|TRBV7-6|TRBD1|-
TGTGCCAGCAGCCCCGGGACAGGGGTCAATGAGCAGTTCTTC
CASSPGTGVNEQFF
>TRBJ2-3|TRBV4-3|-|-
TGCGCCAGCAGCCAAGGTAGCCGGCTCGGGACAGATACGCAGTATTTT
CASSQGSRLGTDTQYF
>TRBJ1-2|TRBV19|TRBD1|-
TGTGCCAGTAGTTCATACTCCCGGGACAGGAGCTATGGCTACACCTTC
CASSSYSRDRSYGYTF
>TRBJ2-2|TRBV27|TRBD2|-
TGTGCCAGCAGTTCACTAGCGGGGGGGTCCTCAACCGCCTCCGGGGAGCTGTTTTTT
CASSSLAGGSSTASGELFF
>TRBJ1-2|TRBV4-2|TRBD1|-
TGTGCCAGCAGCCAAGCGAATGCAGGGGGCGCCTATGGCTACACCTTC
CASSQANAGGAYGYTF
>TRBJ2-1|TRBV18|TRBD2|-
TGTGCCAGCTCTTCCACACACTCTAGCGGGGGGACCTACAATGAGCAGTTCTTC
CASSSTHSSGGTYNEQFF
>TRBJ1-5|TRBV19|-|medium-sized
TGTGCCAGTACTCAGGGGATAGCTCAGCATTTT
CASTQGIAQHF
>TRBJ2-1|TRBV19|-|-
TGTGCCAGTAGTATCGCTCCCCGTATCAATGAGCAGTTCTTC
CASSIAPRINEQFF
>TRBJ1-1|TRBV5-1|TRBD1|-
TGCGCCAGCAGCTTGGCCCGACAGGGTAACACTGAAGCTTTCTTT
CASSLARQGNTEAFF
>TRBJ1-2|TRBV7-6|-|-
TGTGCCAGCAGCCCCGGAGGGGGGTCCCATGGCTACACCTTC
CASSPGGGSHGYTF
>TRBJ2-5|TRBV18|-|-
TGTGCCAGCTCACCTCTCCCCAGCGAGAGGGGGGAGACCCAGTACTTC
CASSPLPSERGETQYF
>TRBJ1-3|TRBV19|TRBD1|medium-sized
TGTGCCAGTAGGACAGGGGGATCTGGAAACACCATATATTTT
CASRTGGSGNTIYF
>TRBJ1-2|TRBV30|-|-
TGTGCCTCGTTGAGGGGAGGAAGCTGTGGCTACACCTTC
CASLRGGSCGYTF
>TRBJ2-7|TRBV5-1|-|-
TGCGCCAGCAGCGAAGGGTCGGGTTCCCCCGAGCAGTACTTC
CASSEGSGSPEQYF
>TRBJ1-1|TRBV6-5|-|-
TGTGCCAGCAGTTACCAACAAGACACTGAAGCTTTCTTT
CASSYQQDTEAFF
>TRBJ1-4|TRBV30|-|few
TGTGCCTGGAGTGTACTCAAGCACGGCAATGAAAAACTGTTTTTT
CAWSVLKHGNEKLFF
>TRBJ2-3|TRBV10-1|TRBD1|-
TGCGCCAGCAGGGGGGACAGAACCACAGATACGCAGTATTTT
CASRGDRTTDTQYF
>TRBJ1-2|TRBV29-1|-|-
TGCAGCGTTTCGGGACAAGGCTATGGCTACACCTTC
CSVSGQGYGYTF
>TRBJ2-1|TRBV14|-|-
TGTGCCAGCAGCCAAGGAGGCTGGGCGGGTGAGCAGTTCTTC
CASSQGGWAGEQFF
>TRBJ2-1|TRBV6-1|-|-
TGTGCCAGCAGTGAGGGAGGACGGTCTTACAATGAGCAGTTCTTC
CASSEGGRSYNEQFF
>TRBJ2-7|TRBV18|-|-
TGTGCCAGCTCACCAGGAGCAGGTGTCTACGAGCAGTACTTC
CASSPGAGVYEQYF
>TRBJ1-2|TRBV9|TRBD1|-
TGTGCCAGCAGCGCTACGACAGGGAACTATGGCTACACCTTC
CASSATTGNYGYTF
>TRBJ2-1|TRBV7-9|-|-
TGTGCCAGCAGCTTAGAAGTGAGGCAGCGTCAGTTCTTC
CASSLEVRQRQFF